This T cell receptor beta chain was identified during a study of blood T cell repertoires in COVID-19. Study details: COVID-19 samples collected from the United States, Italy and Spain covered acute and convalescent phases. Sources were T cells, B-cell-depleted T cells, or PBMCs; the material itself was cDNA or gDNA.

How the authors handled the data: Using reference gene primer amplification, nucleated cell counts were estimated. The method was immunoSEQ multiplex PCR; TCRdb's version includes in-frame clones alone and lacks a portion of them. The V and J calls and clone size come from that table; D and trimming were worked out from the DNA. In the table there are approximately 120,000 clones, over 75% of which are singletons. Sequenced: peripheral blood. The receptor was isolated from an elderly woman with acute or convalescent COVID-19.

The CDR3 bases are TGTGCCAGCCGTCCTGGAGGTGCCAACAATCAGCCCCAGCATTTT. As protein: CASRPGGANNQPQHF. The chain combines TRBV7-2 with TRBJ1-5; D unclear. CDR3 length equals 15 residues. Trimming pared 8 bases from V and 3 bases from J, leaving 17 bases between. Germline-derived CDR1 and CDR2 are SGHTA and FQGNSA.